These 14 T cell receptor beta chains share one sample of origin, sequenced in a study of cytomegalovirus exposure and HLA in healthy donors. The PCR contained 60 Vbeta and 13 Jbeta primers. Assay used: immunoSEQ multiplex PCR; TCRdb lists only in-frame clones, some missing. The sample has approximately 240,000 clones; 70% to 80% are singletons. Sequencing was performed on PBMCs. The receptors were sampled from a woman aged 60-75 years in good health and CMV-seropositive.

The J gene is TRBJ1-6, the V gene TRBV7-6; D is ambiguous. There are 14 residues in the CDR3. CDR1 and CDR2 (germline): SGHVS, FNYEAQ. The CDR3 protein is CAWWSGLTNSPLHF. The CDR3 coding sequence is TGTGCATGGTGGAGTGGGTTAACGAATTCACCCCTCCACTTT. The full variable domain, with the rest looked up from reference TRBV7-6 and TRBJ1-6, is GAGVSQSPRYKVTKRGQDVALRCDPISGHVSLYWYRQALGQGPEFLTYFNYEAQQDKSGLPNDRFSAERPEGSISTLTIQRTEQRDSAMYRCAWWSGLTNSPLHFGNGTRLTVT.

The chain has TRBV5-1 and TRBJ2-5, with TRBD1 as a possible D gene (6 bases). The germline V gene encodes CDR1 SGHRS and CDR2 YFSETQ. This CDR3 has 17 residues. V was shortened by 0 bases and J by 2 bases, with 17 bases between the two germline ends. In DNA form, the CDR3 reads TGCGCCAGCAGCTTGGCACCACCGGGGACATTTCAAGAGACCCAGTACTTC. It is translated as CASSLAPPGTFQETQYF.

The chain has TRBV11-3 and TRBJ1-5; no firm D call. V gave up 5 bases and J gave up 6 bases, with 14 bases separating them. This CDR3 has 14 residues. Germline V lookup: CDR1 SGHNT, CDR2 YENEEA. The CDR3 here is CASSPRRAGQPQHF. The CDR3 DNA reads TGTGCCAGCAGCCCCCGGAGAGCGGGTCAGCCCCAGCATTTT. Combining the CDR3 with reference TRBV11-3 and TRBJ1-5 gives the whole variable domain EAGVVQSPRYKIIEKKQPVAFWCNPISGHNTLYWYLQNLGQGPELLIRYENEEAVDDSQLPKDRFSAERLKGVDSTLKIQPAELGDSAVYLCASSPRRAGQPQHFGDGTRLSIL.

The V and J genes are TRBV11-2 and TRBJ2-7; D not resolved. With 0 bases removed from V and 5 bases from J, the gap between germline ends came to 5 bases. Germline V gene lookup returns CDR1 SGHAT and CDR2 FQNNGV. The CDR3 runs to 12 residues. The CDR3 here is CASSLDGHEQYF. The CDR3 nucleotides are TGTGCCAGCAGCTTAGATGGGCACGAGCAGTACTTC.

The rearrangement links TRBV30 to TRBJ2-7, with 13 bases fitting TRBD2. This CDR3 has 19 amino acids. The trim removed 2 bases at V and 0 bases at J, leaving 13 bases unmatched. CDR1 GTSNPN and CDR2 SVGIG come from the germline V gene (reference sequence). As DNA, the CDR3 is TGTGCCTGGAGTTTCCCCGGACTAGCGGGAGAGGGTAGCTCCTACGAGCAGTACTTC. This encodes CAWSFPGLAGEGSSYEQYF.

A few counts support this clone. V gene TRBV7-2 combines with J gene TRBJ1-6; no reliable D call. The CDR3 extends over 17 amino acids. Trimming cost V 0 bases and J 0 bases, with 9 bases left between them. Germline V gene data show CDR1 as SGHTA and CDR2 as FQGNSA. CDR3 protein: CASSLAGSYSYNSPLHF. The CDR3 DNA reads TGTGCCAGCAGCTTAGCGGGCAGCTACTCCTATAATTCACCCCTCCACTTT.

The J gene is TRBJ2-5, the V gene TRBV7-6; 8 bases are a match to TRBD2. The DNA end lines up better with TRBJ2-7; the J call may be wrong. Germline lookup yields CDR1 SGHVS and CDR2 FNYEAQ. CDR3 length: 15 amino acids. In nucleotides, the CDR3 is TGTGCCAGCAGCTCCGGACTAGCAGGCTCCTACGAGCAGTACTTC. It is translated as CASSSGLAGSYEQYF.

This rearrangement joins TRBV5-1 to TRBJ2-2; TRBD2 aligns across 11 bases. The trim removed 3 bases at V and 4 bases at J, leaving 5 bases unmatched. Germline V gives CDR1 SGHRS, CDR2 YFSETQ. The CDR3 is 16 residues long. CDR3: CASSWGGTSGTGELFF. In nucleotides, the CDR3 is TGCGCCAGCAGCTGGGGCGGGACTAGCGGCACCGGGGAGCTGTTTTTT.

This clone was seen more than once but under ten times. The chain carries TRBV5-4 and TRBJ1-2; tentatively, D is TRBD1 (5 bases). Between the trimmed V and J ends, which lost 0 bases and 5 bases, there was a span of 17 bases. Germline V CDR1 and CDR2: SGHNT, YYREEE (reference sequence). The CDR3 has 16 residues. The CDR3 loop reads CASSLGGLREGYGYTF. CDR3 bases: TGTGCCAGCAGCTTGGGAGGTCTCAGGGAGGGTTATGGCTACACCTTC.

The rearrangement joins TRBV2 to TRBJ2-7; weak D call: TRBD2 (6 bases). V shed 9 bases and J shed 3 bases, with 12 bases lying between them. This CDR3 contains 12 residues. Germline-derived CDR1 and CDR2 are SNHLY and FYNNEI. The CDR3 bases are TGTGCCAGTCGGGACTCCATCTACGAGCAGTACTTC. Translating it yields CASRDSIYEQYF. The full variable domain, with the rest looked up from reference TRBV2 and TRBJ2-7, is EPEVTQTPSHQVTQMGQEVILRCVPISNHLYFYWYRQILGQKVEFLVSFYNNEISEKSEIFDDQFSVERPDGSNFTLKIRSTKLEDSAMYFCASRDSIYEQYFGPGTRLTVT.

The genes are TRBV19 and TRBJ2-5; 7 bases match TRBD1. The ends lost 6 bases at V and 5 bases at J; junction bases unmatched: 9. The CDR3 sequence is 14 residues long. Germline assignment: CDR1 LNHDA and CDR2 SQIVND (reference sequence). The CDR3, as DNA: TGTGCCAGTAGGCCGACAGGGTCGGTTGAGACCCAGTACTTC. It codes for CASRPTGSVETQYF. Based on the CDR3 plus reference TRBV19 and TRBJ2-5, the full variable domain is DGGITQSPKYLFRKEGQNVTLSCEQNLNHDAMYWYRQDPGQGLRLIYYSQIVNDFQKGDIAEGYSVSREKKESFPLTVTSAQKNPTAFYLCASRPTGSVETQYFGPGTRLLVL.

This CDR3 reads CASSLPTSGGQETQYF. Written as DNA, the CDR3 is TGCGCCAGCAGCTTGCCAACTAGCGGTGGCCAAGAGACCCAGTACTTC. The chain is built from TRBV5-1 and TRBJ2-5; 8 positions match TRBD2. Germline values: CDR1 SGHRS, CDR2 YFSETQ. V lost 1 base and J lost 1; bases outside the gene matches: 6. There are 16 residues in the CDR3.

The rearrangement links TRBV5-8 to TRBJ1-2; 7 positions agree with TRBD1. CDR1 SGHTS and CDR2 YDEGEE come from the germline V gene. V gave up 5 bases and J gave up 9 bases; unmatched junction bases: 4. The CDR3 sequence is 11 residues long. The CDR3 sequence is CASRPRGSYTF. DNA for the CDR3: TGTGCCAGCAGACCCAGGGGGAGCTACACCTTC.

This clone was recorded only once. The chain couples TRBV5-1 to TRBJ1-4; D gene ambiguous. Trimming pared 0 bases from V and 5 bases from J, leaving 11 bases between. The CDR3 runs 15 residues. Germline CDR1 SGHRS, CDR2 YFSETQ. The CDR3 region is CASSLAQAGNEKLFF. DNA for the CDR3: TGCGCCAGCAGCTTGGCCCAGGCCGGAAATGAAAAACTGTTTTTT.